The source of this T cell receptor beta chain is a study of PD-1 blockade in classical Hodgkin lymphoma. The protocol was immunoSEQ multiplex PCR, while the TCRdb copy is restricted to in-frame clones and leaves out a portion. The data show roughly 20,000 clones, with more than 80% seen just once and about 14% held by the top ten. The time point denotes: cycle 4 day 1 (C4D1), after 6 weeks of nivolumab. Every single patient, without exception, relapsed after autologous stem cell transplantation, and brentuximab vedotin exposure varied. This clone was counted a few times. The CDR3 totals 15 residues. Trimming removed 2 bases from V and 7 bases from J, with 17 bases in between. Per the germline V gene, CDR1 is SEHNR and CDR2 is FQNEAQ (reference sequence).

This chain joins TRBV7-9 and TRBJ1-2; D gene ambiguous. The TCR was taken from a human donor with classical Hodgkin lymphoma. Sequenced material: peripheral blood mononuclear cells (PBMCs), taken before the fourth cycle of nivolumab. CDR3 loop: CASSLQGDPWSGYTF. CDR3 nucleotides: TGTGCCAGCAGCTTACAAGGAGACCCTTGGAGTGGCTACACCTTC.